The 2 T cell receptor beta chains in this list originate from one sample, sequenced in a study of glioma-infiltrating T cells (TCRdb year 2016). TCRdb records Illumina MiSeq as the sequencer. TCR alpha and beta CDR3 regions were amplified with the iRepertoire nested amplicon-rescue multiplex PCR (arm-PCR) platform from RNA. TCRdb's own reprocessing of the public reads used fastp at Q25 and MiXCR and kept productive beta chains. Each CDR3 protein gets just one entry, which takes the most common genes and DNA from the rows behind it. The sample table records roughly 130,000 distinct CDR3 sequences; roughly a quarter of these occur just once. 25% to 30% of the sample is in the top ten clones. The sample was glioma tissue, nonneoplastic brain tissue, or PBMCs (not recorded which). The receptors were sampled from a human donor with low-grade glioma or glioblastoma, undergoing nonglioma brain surgery, or in good health (not recorded which).

This clonotype has a count of ten or more. The genes are TRBV25-1 and TRBJ2-5; 9 nucleotides align to TRBD1. V lost 6 bases to trimming and J lost 3 bases; unmatched junction nucleotides: 8. Germline V gene sequence: CDR1 MGHDK, CDR2 SYGVNS. The length of the CDR3 is 15 residues. CDR3 nucleotide sequence: TGTGCCAGCAGCGGACTTGGACAGGGGAAAGAGACCCAGTACTTC. It encodes CASSGLGQGKETQYF.

In this sample, this clonotype turned up a few times. DNA for the CDR3: TGCAGTGCTTTAGCGGGGGCCAGCTCCTACGAGCAGTACGTC. Its protein is CSALAGASSYEQYV. The chain combines TRBV20-1 with TRBJ2-7, with 9 nucleotides matching TRBD2. The germline V gene encodes CDR1 DFQATT and CDR2 SNEGSKA (reference sequence). The V segment lost 5 bases and the J segment 0 bases; nucleotides outside the gene matches: 5. CDR3 size: 14 residues.